A selection of T cell receptor beta chains follows, all from one sample in a study of blood T cell repertoires in COVID-19. Some clones are missing from TCRdb's copy, which holds only in-frame ones; the method was immunoSEQ multiplex PCR. The table has more than 150,000 clones, roughly 87% seen once. The sequenced sample was PBMCs or T cells enriched from blood (not recorded which). Receptors were obtained from a woman in her fifties or sixties who had recovered from COVID-19. Each CDR3 is given with its conserved first and last residue. Each record gives: V gene, J gene, CDR3 protein.

V gene: TRBV30
J gene: TRBJ2-7
CDR3 protein: CAWSAADRANEQYF

V gene: TRBV9
J gene: TRBJ1-2
CDR3 protein: CASSTRGQGDYGYTF

V gene: TRBV11-2
J gene: TRBJ2-1
CDR3 protein: CASSSRLAGARQFF

V gene: TRBV5-1
J gene: TRBJ2-7
CDR3 protein: CASSSRTSGKLSYEQYF

V gene: TRBV5-1
J gene: TRBJ2-3
CDR3 protein: CASSLTGVSADTQYF

V gene: TRBV7-8
J gene: TRBJ1-4
CDR3 protein: CASSPRSAGGPNEKLFF

V gene: TRBV6-5
J gene: TRBJ2-1
CDR3 protein: CASSYEGAEGNEQFF

V gene: TRBV27
J gene: TRBJ1-1
CDR3 protein: CASSSGGTEAFF

V gene: TRBV5-4
J gene: TRBJ1-5
CDR3 protein: CASSLGGVTNQPQHF

V gene: TRBV27
J gene: TRBJ1-1
CDR3 protein: CASRRGGAGNTEAFF

V gene: TRBV5-4
J gene: TRBJ2-2
CDR3 protein: CASSLQILAGVGGELFF

V gene: TRBV6-5
J gene: TRBJ1-4
CDR3 protein: CASSYSRDREKLFF

V gene: TRBV2
J gene: TRBJ1-4
CDR3 protein: CASRIDRGNEKLFF

V gene: TRBV10-2
J gene: TRBJ2-5
CDR3 protein: CASSEASRETQYF

V gene: TRBV13
J gene: TRBJ2-2
CDR3 protein: CASSSDRNTGELFF

V gene: TRBV18
J gene: TRBJ1-5
CDR3 protein: CASAWGENQPQHF

V gene: TRBV24-1
J gene: TRBJ2-2
CDR3 protein: CATSALSTGADTGELFF

V gene: TRBV7-6
J gene: TRBJ2-3
CDR3 protein: CASSLQTLTSTVTDTQYF

V gene: TRBV19
J gene: TRBJ1-2
CDR3 protein: CASSPWTGGVDGYTF

V gene: TRBV30
J gene: TRBJ1-6
CDR3 protein: CAWSVGRVDSPLHF

V gene: TRBV28
J gene: TRBJ1-2
CDR3 protein: CASSLASPGYTF

V gene: TRBV7-2
J gene: TRBJ2-1
CDR3 protein: CASSPGGKNNEQFF

V gene: TRBV19
J gene: TRBJ1-2
CDR3 protein: CASSSDREVGGYTF

V gene: TRBV2
J gene: TRBJ2-7
CDR3 protein: CASSHGQTRREQYF

V gene: TRBV11-3
J gene: TRBJ2-1
CDR3 protein: CASSPRTGQNYNEQFF